This T cell receptor beta chain came from a study of naive and memory T cell subsets. This clonotype was counted at least ten times. Its specificity is unknown. Both TRBC1 and TRBC2 were covered by a beta constant-region primer of two equimolar oligonucleotides. MiXCR was run by TCRdb on the UMI-ligation and nested PCR reads, yielding one entry per CDR3 protein. The table includes 100,000 or so distinct CDR3 sequences, around 6.5% detected once. Overall study results and limits: TCR abundance followed a power law differing between naive and memory subsets.

Alpha and beta libraries were amplified separately from the second PCR onward. After CD4 positive bead selection, the CD4-negative fraction gave CD8 T cells. Four subsets defined by CD45RA and CD27 were sorted after CD3, CD4, CD8 and live/dead staining. The sample comprised central memory CD4+ T cells from blood. The TCR comes from a human donor in good health.

The CDR3 nucleotides are TGTGCCAGTAGTATGAGTCGGAGCTCCTATAATTCACCCCTCCACTTT. Translating it yields CASSMSRSSYNSPLHF. This chain links TRBV19 with TRBJ1-6; D is ambiguous. Germline CDR1 reads LNHDA; CDR2 reads SQIVND (reference sequence). This CDR3 spans 16 amino acids. Trimming took off 3 bases at V and 0 bases at J, with 9 bases between the two ends.